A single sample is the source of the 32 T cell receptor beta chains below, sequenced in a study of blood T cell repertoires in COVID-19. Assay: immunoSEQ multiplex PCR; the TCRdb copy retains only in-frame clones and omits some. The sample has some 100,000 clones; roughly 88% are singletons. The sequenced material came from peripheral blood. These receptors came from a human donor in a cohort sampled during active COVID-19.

The CDR3 nucleotides are TGTGCCTGGCTGGGGGGCAGCGGGAGGACCTACAATGAGCAGTTCTTC. It is translated as CAWLGGSGRTYNEQFF. This chain uses TRBV30 with TRBJ2-1; 9 bases fit TRBD2. CDR1 and CDR2 (germline): GTSNPN, SVGIG (reference sequence). Trimming removed 5 bases from V and 2 bases from J; junction bases left unmatched: 10. The CDR3 has 16 residues.

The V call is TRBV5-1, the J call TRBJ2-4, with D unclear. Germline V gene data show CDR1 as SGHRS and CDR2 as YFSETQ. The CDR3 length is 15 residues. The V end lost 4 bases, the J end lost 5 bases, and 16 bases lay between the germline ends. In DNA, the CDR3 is TGCGCCAGCAGCCCCTTTCGGTCGCCTCAAAACATTCAGTACTTC. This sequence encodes CASSPFRSPQNIQYF.

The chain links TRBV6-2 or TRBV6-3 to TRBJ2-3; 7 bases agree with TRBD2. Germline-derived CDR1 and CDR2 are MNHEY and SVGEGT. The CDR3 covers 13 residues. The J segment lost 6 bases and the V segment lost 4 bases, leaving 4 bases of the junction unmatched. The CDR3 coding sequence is TGTGCCAGCAGTTTGAGACTAGCTGATACGCAGTATTTT. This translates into CASSLRLADTQYF.

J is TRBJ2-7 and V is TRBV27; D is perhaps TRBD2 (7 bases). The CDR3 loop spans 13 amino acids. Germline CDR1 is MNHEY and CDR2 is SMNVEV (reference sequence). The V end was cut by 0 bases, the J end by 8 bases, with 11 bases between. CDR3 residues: CASSLSGGGKQYF. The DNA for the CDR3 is TGTGCCAGCAGTTTATCAGGGGGGGGTAAGCAGTACTTC.

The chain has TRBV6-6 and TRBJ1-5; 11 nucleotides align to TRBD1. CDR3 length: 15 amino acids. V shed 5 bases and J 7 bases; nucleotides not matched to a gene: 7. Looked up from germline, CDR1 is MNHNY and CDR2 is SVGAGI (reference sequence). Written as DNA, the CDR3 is TGTGCCAGCAGTGAGGACAGGGGGCAATACCAGCCCCAGCATTTT. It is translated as CASSEDRGQYQPQHF.

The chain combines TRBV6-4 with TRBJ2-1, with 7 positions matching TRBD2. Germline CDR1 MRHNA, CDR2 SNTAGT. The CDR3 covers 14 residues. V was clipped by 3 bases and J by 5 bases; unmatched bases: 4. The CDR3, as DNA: TGTGCCAGCAGTGAGAGTACTAGCGACAATGAGCAGTTCTTC. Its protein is CASSESTSDNEQFF.

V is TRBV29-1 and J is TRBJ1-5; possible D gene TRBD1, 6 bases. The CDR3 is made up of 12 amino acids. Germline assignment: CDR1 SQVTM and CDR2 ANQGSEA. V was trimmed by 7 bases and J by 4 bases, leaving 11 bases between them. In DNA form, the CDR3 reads TGCAGCGCCGGAACAGGGAATCAGCCCCAGCATTTT. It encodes CSAGTGNQPQHF.

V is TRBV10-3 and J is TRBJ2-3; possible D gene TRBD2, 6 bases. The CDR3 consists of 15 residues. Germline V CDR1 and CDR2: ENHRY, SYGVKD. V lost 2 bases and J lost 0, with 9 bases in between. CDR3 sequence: CAISEASVSTDTQYF. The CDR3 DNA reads TGTGCCATCAGTGAGGCTAGCGTTAGCACAGATACGCAGTATTTT.

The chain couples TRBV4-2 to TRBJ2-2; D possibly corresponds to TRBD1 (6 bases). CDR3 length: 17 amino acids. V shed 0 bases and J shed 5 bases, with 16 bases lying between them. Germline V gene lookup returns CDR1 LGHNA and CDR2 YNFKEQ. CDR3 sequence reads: CASSQDSLGTTTGELFF. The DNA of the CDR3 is TGTGCCAGCAGCCAAGATTCGCTTGGGACAACGACCGGGGAGCTGTTTTTT.

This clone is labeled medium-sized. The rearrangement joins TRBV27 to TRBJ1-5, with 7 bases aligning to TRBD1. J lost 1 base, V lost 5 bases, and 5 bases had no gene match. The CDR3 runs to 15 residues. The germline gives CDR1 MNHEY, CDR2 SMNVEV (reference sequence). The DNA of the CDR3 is TGTGCCAGCAGTAGGGACAGCCGAAGCAATCAGCCCCAGCATTTT. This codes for CASSRDSRSNQPQHF.

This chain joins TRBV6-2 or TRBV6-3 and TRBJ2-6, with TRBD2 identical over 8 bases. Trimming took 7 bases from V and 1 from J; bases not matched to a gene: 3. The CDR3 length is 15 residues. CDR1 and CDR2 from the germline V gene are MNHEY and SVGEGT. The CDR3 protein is CASIPGGSGANVLTF. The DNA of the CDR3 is TGTGCCAGCATCCCGGGAGGGTCTGGGGCCAACGTCCTGACTTTC.

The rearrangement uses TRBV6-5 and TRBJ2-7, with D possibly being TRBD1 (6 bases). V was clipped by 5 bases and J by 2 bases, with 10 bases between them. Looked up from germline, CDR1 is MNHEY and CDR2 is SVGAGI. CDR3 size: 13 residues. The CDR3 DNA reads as TGTGCCAGCAGTCGGGACACCACCTACGAGCAGTACTTC. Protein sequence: CASSRDTTYEQYF.

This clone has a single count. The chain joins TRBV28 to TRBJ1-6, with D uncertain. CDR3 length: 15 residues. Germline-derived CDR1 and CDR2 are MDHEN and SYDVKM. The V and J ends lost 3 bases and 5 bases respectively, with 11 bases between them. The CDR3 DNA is TGTGCCAGCAGTTTGGGCCAATGGAATAATTCACCCCTCCACTTT. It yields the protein CASSLGQWNNSPLHF. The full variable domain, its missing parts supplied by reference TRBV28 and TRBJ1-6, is DVKVTQSSRYLVKRTGEKVFLECVQDMDHENMFWYRQDPGLGLRLIYFSYDVKMKEKGDIPEGYSVSREKKERFSLILESASTNQTSMYLCASSLGQWNNSPLHFGNGTRLTVT.

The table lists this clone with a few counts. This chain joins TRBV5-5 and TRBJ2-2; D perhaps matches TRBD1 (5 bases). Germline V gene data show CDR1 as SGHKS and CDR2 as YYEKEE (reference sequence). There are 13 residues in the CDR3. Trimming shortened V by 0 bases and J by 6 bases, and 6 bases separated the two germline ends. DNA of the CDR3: TGTGCCAGCAGCTTGGAGGGGTCCGGGGAGCTGTTTTTT. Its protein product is CASSLEGSGELFF.

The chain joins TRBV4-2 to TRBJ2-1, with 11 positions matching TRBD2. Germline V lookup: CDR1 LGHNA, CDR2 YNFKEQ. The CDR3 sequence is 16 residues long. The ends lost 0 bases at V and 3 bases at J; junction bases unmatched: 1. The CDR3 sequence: CASSQDGLAGYNEQFF. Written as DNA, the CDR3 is TGTGCCAGCAGCCAAGATGGACTAGCGGGCTACAATGAGCAGTTCTTC.

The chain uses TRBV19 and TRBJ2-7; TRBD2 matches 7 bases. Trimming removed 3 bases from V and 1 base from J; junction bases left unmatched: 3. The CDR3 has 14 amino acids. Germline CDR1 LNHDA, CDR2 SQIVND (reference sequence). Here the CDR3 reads CASSIRDYSYEQYF. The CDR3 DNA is TGTGCCAGTAGTATCCGGGACTATTCCTACGAGCAGTACTTC.

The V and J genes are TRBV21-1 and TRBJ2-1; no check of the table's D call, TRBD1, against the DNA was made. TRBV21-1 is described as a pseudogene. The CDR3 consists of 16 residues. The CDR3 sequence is CASSKLRRGRYNEQFF. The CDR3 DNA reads TGTGCCAGCAGCAAATTGAGAAGGGGCCGATACAATGAGCAGTTCTTC.

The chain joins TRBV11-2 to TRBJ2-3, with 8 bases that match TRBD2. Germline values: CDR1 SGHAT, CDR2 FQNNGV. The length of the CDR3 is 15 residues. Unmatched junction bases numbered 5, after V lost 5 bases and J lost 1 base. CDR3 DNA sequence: TGTGCCAGCAGCCGAGGACTAGCTGGCACAGATACGCAGTATTTT. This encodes CASSRGLAGTDTQYF.

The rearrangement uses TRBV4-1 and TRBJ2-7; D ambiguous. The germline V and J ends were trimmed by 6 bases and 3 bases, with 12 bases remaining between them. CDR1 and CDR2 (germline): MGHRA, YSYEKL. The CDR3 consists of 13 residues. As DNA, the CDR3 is TGCGCCAGCAGTTCCCGAACAAGCTACGAGCAGTACTTC. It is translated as CASSSRTSYEQYF.

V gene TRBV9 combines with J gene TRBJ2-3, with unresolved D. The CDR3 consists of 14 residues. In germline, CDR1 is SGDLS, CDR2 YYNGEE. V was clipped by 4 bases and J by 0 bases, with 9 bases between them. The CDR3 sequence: CASSTRTSTDTQYF. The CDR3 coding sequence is TGTGCCAGCAGCACGCGCACGAGCACAGATACGCAGTATTTT.

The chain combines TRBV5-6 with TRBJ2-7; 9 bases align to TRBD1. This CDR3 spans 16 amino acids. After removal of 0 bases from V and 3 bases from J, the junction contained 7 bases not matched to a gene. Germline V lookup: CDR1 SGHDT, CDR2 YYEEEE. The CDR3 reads CASSLALGTGLYEQYF. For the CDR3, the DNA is TGTGCCAGCAGCTTGGCGTTAGGGACAGGGCTCTACGAGCAGTACTTC. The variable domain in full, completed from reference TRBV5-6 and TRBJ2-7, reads DAGVTQSPTHLIKTRGQQVTLRCSPKSGHDTVSWYQQALGQGPQFIFQYYEEEERQRGNFPDRFSGHQFPNYSSELNVNALLLGDSALYLCASSLALGTGLYEQYFGPGTRLTVT.

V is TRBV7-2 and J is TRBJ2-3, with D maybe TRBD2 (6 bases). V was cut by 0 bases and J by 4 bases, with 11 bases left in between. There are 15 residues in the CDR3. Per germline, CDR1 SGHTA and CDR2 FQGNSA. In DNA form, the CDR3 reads TGTGCCAGCAGCTTAGCGGTGGGGGGTGCAGATACGCAGTATTTT. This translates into CASSLAVGGADTQYF.

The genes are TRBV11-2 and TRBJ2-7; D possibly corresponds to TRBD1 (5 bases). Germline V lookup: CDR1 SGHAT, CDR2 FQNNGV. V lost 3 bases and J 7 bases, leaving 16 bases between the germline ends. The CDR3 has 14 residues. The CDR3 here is CASSFGGSQGEQYF. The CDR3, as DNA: TGTGCCAGCAGCTTCGGCGGCTCCCAGGGAGAGCAGTACTTC.

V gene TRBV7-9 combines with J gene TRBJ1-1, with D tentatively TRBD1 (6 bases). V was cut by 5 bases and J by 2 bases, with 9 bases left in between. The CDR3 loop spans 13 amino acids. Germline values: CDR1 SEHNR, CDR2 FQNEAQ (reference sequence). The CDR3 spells CASSEQGNTEAFF. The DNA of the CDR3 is TGTGCCAGCAGCGAACAGGGTAACACTGAAGCTTTCTTT.

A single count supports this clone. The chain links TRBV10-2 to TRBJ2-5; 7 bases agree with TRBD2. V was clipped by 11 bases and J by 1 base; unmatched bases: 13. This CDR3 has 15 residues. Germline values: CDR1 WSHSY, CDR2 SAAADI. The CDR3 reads CARPGEGRPQETQYF. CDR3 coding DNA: TGCGCCCGCCCGGGGGAGGGTAGGCCCCAAGAGACCCAGTACTTC.

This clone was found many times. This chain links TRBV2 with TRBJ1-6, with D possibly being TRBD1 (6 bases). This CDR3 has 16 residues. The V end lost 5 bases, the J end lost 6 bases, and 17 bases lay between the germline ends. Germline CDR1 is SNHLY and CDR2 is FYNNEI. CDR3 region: CASSPDRRLSNSPLHF. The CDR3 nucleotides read TGTGCCAGCAGTCCCGACAGGCGCCTGTCTAATTCACCCCTCCACTTT.

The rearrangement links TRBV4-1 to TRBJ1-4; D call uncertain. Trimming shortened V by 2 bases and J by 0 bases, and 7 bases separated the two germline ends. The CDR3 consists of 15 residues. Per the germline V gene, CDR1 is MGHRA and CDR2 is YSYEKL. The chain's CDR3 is CASSQTIATNEKLFF. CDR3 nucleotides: TGCGCCAGCAGCCAAACAATTGCAACTAATGAAAAACTGTTTTTT.

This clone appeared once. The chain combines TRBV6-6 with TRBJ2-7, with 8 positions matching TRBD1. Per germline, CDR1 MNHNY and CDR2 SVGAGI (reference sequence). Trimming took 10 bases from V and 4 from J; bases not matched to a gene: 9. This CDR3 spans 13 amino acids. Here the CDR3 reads CATKEGQVYEQYF. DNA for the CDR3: TGTGCCACCAAAGAGGGACAGGTTTACGAGCAGTACTTC.

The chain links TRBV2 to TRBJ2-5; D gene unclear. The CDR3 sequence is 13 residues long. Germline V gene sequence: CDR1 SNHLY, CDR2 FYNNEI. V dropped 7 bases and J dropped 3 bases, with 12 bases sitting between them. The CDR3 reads CASKVPEEETQYF. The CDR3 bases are TGTGCCAGCAAGGTCCCAGAGGAAGAGACCCAGTACTTC.

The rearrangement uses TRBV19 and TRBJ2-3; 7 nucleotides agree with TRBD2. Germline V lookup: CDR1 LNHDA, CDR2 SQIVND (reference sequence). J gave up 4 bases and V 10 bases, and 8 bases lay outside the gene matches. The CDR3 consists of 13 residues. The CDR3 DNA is TGTGCCACTCAAAGGGCGGGAGCAGATACGCAGTATTTT. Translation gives CATQRAGADTQYF.

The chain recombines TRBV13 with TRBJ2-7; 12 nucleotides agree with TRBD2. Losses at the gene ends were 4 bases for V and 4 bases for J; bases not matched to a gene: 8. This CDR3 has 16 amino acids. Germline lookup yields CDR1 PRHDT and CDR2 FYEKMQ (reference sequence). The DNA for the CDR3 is TGTGCCAGCAGCTCCCTAGGACTAGCGGGGAGATACGAGCAGTACTTC. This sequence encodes CASSSLGLAGRYEQYF.

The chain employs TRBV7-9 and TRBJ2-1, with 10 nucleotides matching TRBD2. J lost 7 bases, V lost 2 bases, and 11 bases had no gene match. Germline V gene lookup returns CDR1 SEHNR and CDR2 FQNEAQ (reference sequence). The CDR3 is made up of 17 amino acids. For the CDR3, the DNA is TGTGCCAGCAGCTTAATTGGGACTAGCGTCCCTGGGAATGAGCAGTTCTTC. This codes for CASSLIGTSVPGNEQFF.